The clone carrying this T cell receptor (beta chain) was picked up a small number of times. Its target is unknown. This entry comes from a study of shared clonotypes between healthy human individuals. Assay: immunoSEQ multiplex PCR; the TCRdb copy retains only in-frame clones and omits some. Of under 2.5 million clones in the sample, 80% to 95% were seen once. General study points: For sorted subsets, rarefaction showed incomplete sequencing despite large depth.

Sample: naive CD4+ T cells from PBMCs. Subset of the sample: CD45RA+ positively selected. This sequence was found in a man in his late teens or twenties in good health. Some clones in this sample may be carry-over from other donors' samples.

This CDR3 reads CASSQDPGRRNTEAFF. The CDR3 coding sequence is TGCGCCAGCAGCCAAGATCCGGGACGGAGGAACACTGAAGCTTTCTTT. The V gene is TRBV4-1, the J gene TRBJ1-1; D might be TRBD1 (5 bases). Germline CDR1 and CDR2: MGHRA and YSYEKL. This CDR3 contains 16 residues. Deletions cut 0 bases from V and 1 base from J, with 12 bases between.